The next 21 T cell receptor beta chains were all read from a single sample in a study of blood T cell repertoires in COVID-19. Assay used: immunoSEQ multiplex PCR; TCRdb lists only in-frame clones, some missing. The sample shows around 100,000 clones, approximately 87% of them seen only once. Material: peripheral blood. The receptors stem from a human donor in a cohort sampled during active or convalescent COVID-19.

The chain couples TRBV6-6 to TRBJ1-1, with 8 positions matching TRBD1. There are 15 residues in the CDR3. V dropped 5 bases and J dropped 5; count of bases not matched to a gene: 10. Germline V gives CDR1 MNHNY, CDR2 SVGAGI (reference sequence). CDR3 region: CASSHRQGTRTEAFF. CDR3 in DNA: TGTGCCAGCAGTCATCGACAGGGGACGAGAACTGAAGCTTTCTTT.

The rearrangement uses TRBV24-1 and TRBJ2-2; a weak D match, TRBD1 (5 bases). CDR1 and CDR2 from the germline V gene are KGHDR and SFDVKD. The CDR3 spans 14 residues. V was shortened by 0 bases and J by 8 bases, with 9 bases between the two germline ends. This chain's CDR3 is CATSDLLRVGELFF. The DNA of the CDR3 is TGTGCCACCAGTGATTTGCTCAGGGTAGGGGAGCTGTTTTTT.

The V call is TRBV19, the J call TRBJ1-1; D possibly corresponds to TRBD1 (6 bases). The CDR3 is 12 residues long. Germline lookup yields CDR1 LNHDA and CDR2 SQIVND (reference sequence). Trimming left V 9 bases short and J 1 base short, with 9 bases between. The CDR3: CARGAGNTEAFF. The CDR3 region has the DNA TGTGCCAGGGGGGCTGGGAACACTGAAGCTTTCTTT.

The chain recombines TRBV18 with TRBJ2-3; tentatively, D is TRBD2 (5 bases). There are 14 residues in the CDR3. Trimming cost V 6 bases and J 3 bases, with 13 bases left between them. Germline CDR1 reads KGHSH; CDR2 reads LQKENI. CDR3 DNA: TGTGCCAGCTCCCCAGAGCGGTGGACAGATACGCAGTATTTT. Translated: CASSPERWTDTQYF.

In its sample, this clone was seen a few times. V and J are TRBV19 and TRBJ1-1; D is uncertain. Trimming removed 3 bases from V and 7 bases from J, with 6 bases in between. CDR1 LNHDA and CDR2 SQIVND come from the germline V gene (reference sequence). The CDR3 spans 11 residues. The CDR3 DNA reads as TGTGCCAGTAGTATGGGCGTTGAAGCTTTCTTT. It yields the protein CASSMGVEAFF. Filled out from reference TRBV19 and TRBJ1-1, the complete variable domain reads DGGITQSPKYLFRKEGQNVTLSCEQNLNHDAMYWYRQDPGQGLRLIYYSQIVNDFQKGDIAEGYSVSREKKESFPLTVTSAQKNPTAFYLCASSMGVEAFFGQGTRLTVV.

This clone was found once. This rearrangement joins TRBV7-3 to TRBJ1-6; possible D gene TRBD1, 6 bases. The CDR3 totals 16 residues. Germline CDR1 reads SGHTA; CDR2 reads FQGTGA. Trimming took 1 base from V and 7 from J, leaving 14 bases between them. The CDR3 bases are TGTGCCAGCAGCTTAAGAGCAGGGGTGGTAAATTCACCCCTCCACTTT. This sequence encodes CASSLRAGVVNSPLHF.

The rearrangement joins TRBV13 to TRBJ1-1; no definite D call. The length of the CDR3 is 12 residues. Germline V CDR1 and CDR2: PRHDT, FYEKMQ (reference sequence). V shed 4 bases and J shed 7 bases, with 10 bases lying between them. CDR3 coding DNA: TGTGCCAGCAGCTCCGGGGTCGGTGAAGCTTTCTTT. Encoded protein: CASSSGVGEAFF.

The chain links TRBV5-1 to TRBJ2-1; TRBD1 is a possible D gene (6 bases). The CDR3 covers 15 residues. V lost 7 bases and J lost 3, with 17 bases in between. Germline assignment: CDR1 SGHRS and CDR2 YFSETQ. CDR3 residues: CASFGTPNFYNEQFF. The CDR3 nucleotides read TGCGCCAGCTTCGGGACACCAAACTTCTACAATGAGCAGTTCTTC.

This rearrangement joins TRBV6-5 to TRBJ1-4, with D unclear. The CDR3 runs 15 residues. Trimming pared 7 bases from V and 8 bases from J, leaving 20 bases between. CDR1 is MNHEY, CDR2 SVGAGI, per germline. The CDR3 is CASTKDGRIKEKLFF. The CDR3 DNA is TGTGCCAGCACAAAAGATGGGCGAATAAAGGAAAAACTGTTTTTT.

The chain couples TRBV6-5 to TRBJ2-1, with 7 bases lining up with TRBD1. CDR1 is MNHEY, CDR2 SVGAGI, per germline. The CDR3 length is 15 residues. Losses at the gene ends were 6 bases for V and 4 bases for J; bases not matched to a gene: 9. CDR3: CASSRQGTDYNEQFF. The DNA for the CDR3 is TGTGCCAGCAGCCGACAAGGGACAGATTACAATGAGCAGTTCTTC.

The rearrangement uses TRBV11-2 and TRBJ2-5, with TRBD2 matching 9 bases. V lost 3 bases, J lost 1 base, and 6 bases stayed unmatched. Germline V lookup: CDR1 SGHAT, CDR2 FQNNGV. This CDR3 region has 16 residues. CDR3 nucleotides: TGTGCCAGCAGCTTCCTTAGCGGGGGCCCCCAAGAGACCCAGTACTTC. Translation gives CASSFLSGGPQETQYF.

The V call is TRBV3-1 (or the pseudogene TRBV3-2), the J call TRBJ1-2, with 11 nucleotides matching TRBD1. This CDR3 spans 14 amino acids. Germline CDR1 is LGHDT and CDR2 is YNNKEL (reference sequence). V shed 1 base and J 8 bases; nucleotides not matched to a gene: 3. The CDR3 DNA reads TGTGCCAGCAGCCAAGCGGGACAGGGGGACGGCTACACCTTC. It is translated as CASSQAGQGDGYTF.

Only a few counts were recorded for this clone. The junction shows a germline mismatch at one end, possibly a read error. The chain combines TRBV15 with TRBJ2-7; 8 positions match TRBD1. Germline V CDR1 and CDR2: LNHNV, YYDKDF (reference sequence). The CDR3 contains 13 residues. The DNA of the CDR3 is TGTGCCACCAGCAGAGATTCAGGACAGGGACGGAACTTC. Residues: CATSRDSGQGRNF.

This chain connects TRBV5-1 to TRBJ2-1, with TRBD2 matching over 8 bases. This CDR3 is 15 amino acids long. V lost 3 bases, J lost 3 bases, and 5 bases stayed unmatched. Germline V gene data show CDR1 as SGHRS and CDR2 as YFSETQ. As DNA, the CDR3 is TGCGCCAGCAGCTCGACTACTAGCGGCTACAATGAGCAGTTCTTC. It translates to CASSSTTSGYNEQFF.

V and J are TRBV7-2 and TRBJ1-2; 9 bases are a match to TRBD1. The trim removed 7 bases at V and 5 bases at J, leaving 8 bases unmatched. Germline loops: CDR1 SGHTA, CDR2 FQGNSA. This CDR3 is built from 14 residues. As DNA, the CDR3 is TGTGCCAGCACCCTGGGACAGGGAATGTATGGCTACACCTTC. Its translation is CASTLGQGMYGYTF.

J is TRBJ2-7 and V is TRBV6-1, with D perhaps TRBD2 (5 bases). V lost 7 bases and J 2 bases, leaving 12 bases between the germline ends. This CDR3 is built from 13 residues. The germline V gene encodes CDR1 MNHNS and CDR2 SASEGT. The chain's CDR3 is CASKPTNTYEQYF. The CDR3 DNA reads as TGTGCCAGCAAACCGACTAATACCTACGAGCAGTACTTC.

V usage is TRBV20-1 and J usage is TRBJ1-3, with D uncertain. V lost 3 bases to trimming and J lost 0 bases, with 12 bases between them. This CDR3 has 15 residues. Looked up from germline, CDR1 is DFQATT and CDR2 is SNEGSKA (reference sequence). CDR3 DNA: TGCAGTGCTAGTTTAGACTGGGTCTCTGGAAACACCATATATTTT. The encoded protein is CSASLDWVSGNTIYF.

This chain joins TRBV4-3 and TRBJ2-2; 8 bases agree with TRBD1. Germline CDR1 reads LGHNA; CDR2 reads YSLEER. There are 15 residues in the CDR3. With V trimmed by 4 bases and J by 2 bases, 3 bases remained unmatched. CDR3 in DNA: TGCGCCAGCAGCCCGGGACAGGTCAACACCGGGGAGCTGTTTTTT. As protein: CASSPGQVNTGELFF.

The rearrangement uses TRBV7-9 and TRBJ2-2, with a possible D match to TRBD2 (7 bases). The V and J ends lost 2 bases and 1 base respectively, with 11 bases between them. Germline loops: CDR1 SEHNR, CDR2 FQNEAQ (reference sequence). The CDR3 spans 16 residues. CDR3 protein: CASSLSGGRNTGELFF. The CDR3 region has the DNA TGTGCCAGCAGCTTATCGGGGGGCAGGAACACCGGGGAGCTGTTTTTT.

This clone showed up just a few times. The chain combines TRBV5-1 with TRBJ2-2, with a weak D call TRBD2 (7 bases). This CDR3 region has 18 residues. CDR1 is SGHRS, CDR2 YFSETQ, per germline. V dropped 2 bases and J dropped 7 bases, with 24 bases sitting between them. DNA of the CDR3: TGCGCCAGCAGCTTCCGACCCCCCAACAGGGCTAGCGGCGGGGAGCTGTTTTTT. It translates to CASSFRPPNRASGGELFF.

This chain's CDR3 is CATSRARGTGELFF. CDR3 nucleotide sequence: TGTGCCACCAGCAGAGCCCGGGGGACCGGGGAGCTGTTTTTT. V gene TRBV15 combines with J gene TRBJ2-2; a weak D match, TRBD2 (6 bases). CDR1 and CDR2 from the germline V gene are LNHNV and YYDKDF (reference sequence). V dropped 1 base and J dropped 5 bases, with 8 bases sitting between them. This CDR3 region has 14 residues.